A selection of T cell receptor beta chains follows, all from one sample in a study of PD-1 blockade in classical Hodgkin lymphoma. Repertoires were generated with immunoSEQ multiplex PCR, while TCRdb's copy carries only in-frame clones and drops some. The data contain some 40,000 clones, roughly three quarters of them singletons. The starting material was peripheral blood mononuclear cells (PBMCs), obtained before the second cycle of nivolumab. These receptors all stem from a human donor with classical Hodgkin lymphoma. Both conserved end residues are part of each CDR3. D genes are given only for firm matches. Part of the rows lack a size; the others show once, few, many or a class for expanded clones.

NA	few	TRBV11-2	TRBJ2-3	CASRVLDTQYF	TGTGCCAGCAGGGTACTAGATACGCAGTATTTT
NA	NA	TRBV7-2	TRBJ2-5	CASSLGAVQETQYF	TGTGCCAGCAGCTTAGGGGCAGTCCAAGAGACCCAGTACTTC
NA	NA	TRBV19	TRBJ2-1	CASSKGYEQFF	TGTGCCAGTAGTAAGGGGTATGAGCAGTTCTTC
NA	NA	TRBV4-3	TRBJ1-1	CASSQSPGVMNTEAFF	TGCGCCAGCAGCCAAAGCCCCGGGGTTATGAACACTGAAGCTTTCTTT
TRBD1	NA	TRBV6-1	TRBJ2-7	CASSVASPGQSYEQYF	TGTGCCAGCAGTGTAGCGAGCCCGGGACAGTCCTACGAGCAGTACTTC
NA	NA	TRBV5-4	TRBJ2-7	CASSITAAHEQYF	TGTGCCAGCAGCATAACCGCAGCCCACGAGCAGTACTTC
NA	NA	TRBV28	TRBJ2-7	CASSTHYEQYF	TGTGCCAGCAGTACACACTACGAGCAGTACTTC
NA	few	TRBV2	TRBJ2-1	CASSEALAGSLEQFF	TGTGCCAGCAGTGAAGCGCTAGCAGGCTCCCTAGAGCAGTTCTTC
TRBD1	few	TRBV28	TRBJ2-5	CASSLMDRKETQYF	TGTGCCAGCAGCTTAATGGACAGGAAAGAGACCCAGTACTTC
NA	few	TRBV19	TRBJ1-5	CASKPLPYSNQPQHF	TGTGCCAGTAAACCGCTCCCTTATAGCAATCAGCCCCAGCATTTT
TRBD1	NA	TRBV19	TRBJ1-2	CASTLDRGLAYGYTF	TGTGCCAGTACCCTGGACAGGGGGTTGGCCTATGGCTACACCTTC